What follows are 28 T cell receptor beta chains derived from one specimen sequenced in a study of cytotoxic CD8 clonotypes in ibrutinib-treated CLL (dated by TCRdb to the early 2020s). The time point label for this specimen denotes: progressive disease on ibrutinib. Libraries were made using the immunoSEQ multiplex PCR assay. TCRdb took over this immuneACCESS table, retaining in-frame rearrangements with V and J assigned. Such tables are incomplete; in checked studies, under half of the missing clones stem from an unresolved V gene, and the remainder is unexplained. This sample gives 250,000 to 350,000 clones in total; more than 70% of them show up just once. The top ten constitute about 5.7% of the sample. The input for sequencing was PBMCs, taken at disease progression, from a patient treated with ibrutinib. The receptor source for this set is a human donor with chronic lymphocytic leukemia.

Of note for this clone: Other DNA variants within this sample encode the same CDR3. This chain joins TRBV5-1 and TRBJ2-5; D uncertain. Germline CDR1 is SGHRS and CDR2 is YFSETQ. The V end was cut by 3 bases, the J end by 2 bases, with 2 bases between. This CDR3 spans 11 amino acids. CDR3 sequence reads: CASSSQETQYF. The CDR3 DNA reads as TGCGCCAGCAGCTCACAAGAGACCCAGTACTTC.

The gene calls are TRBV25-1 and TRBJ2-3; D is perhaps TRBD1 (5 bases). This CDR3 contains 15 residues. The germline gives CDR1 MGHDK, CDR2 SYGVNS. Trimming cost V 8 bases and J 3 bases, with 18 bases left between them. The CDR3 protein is CASGRTGVVTDTQYF. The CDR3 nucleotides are TGTGCCAGCGGTCGAACAGGTGTGGTGACAGATACGCAGTATTTT.

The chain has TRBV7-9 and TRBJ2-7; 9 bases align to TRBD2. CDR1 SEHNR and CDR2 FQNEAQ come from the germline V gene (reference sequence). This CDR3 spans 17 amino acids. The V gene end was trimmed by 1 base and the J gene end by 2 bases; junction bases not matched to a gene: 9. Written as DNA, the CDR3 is TGTGCCAGCAGCTTAGGAGATAGCGGGAGATCCCCCTACGAGCAGTACTTC. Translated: CASSLGDSGRSPYEQYF.

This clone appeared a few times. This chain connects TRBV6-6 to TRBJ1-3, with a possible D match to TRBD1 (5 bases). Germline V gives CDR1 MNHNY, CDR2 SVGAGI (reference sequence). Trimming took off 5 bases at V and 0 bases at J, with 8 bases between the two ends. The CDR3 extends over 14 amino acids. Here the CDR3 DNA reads TGTGCCAGCAGTAGGGACGTCTCTGGAAACACCATATATTTT. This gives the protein CASSRDVSGNTIYF.

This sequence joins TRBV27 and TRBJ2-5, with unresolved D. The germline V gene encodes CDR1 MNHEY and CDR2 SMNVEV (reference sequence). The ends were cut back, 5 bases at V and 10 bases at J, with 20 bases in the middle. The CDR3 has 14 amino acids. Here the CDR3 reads CASSPTWTPMDQYF. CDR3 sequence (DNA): TGTGCCAGCAGTCCCACTTGGACCCCGATGGACCAGTACTTC.

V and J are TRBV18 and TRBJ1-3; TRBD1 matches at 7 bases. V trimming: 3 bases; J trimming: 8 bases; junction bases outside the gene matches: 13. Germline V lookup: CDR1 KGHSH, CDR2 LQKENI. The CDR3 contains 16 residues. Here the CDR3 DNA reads TGTGCCAGCTCACCGGGGGGACAGCAAACTAGGGACACCATATATTTT. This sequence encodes CASSPGGQQTRDTIYF.

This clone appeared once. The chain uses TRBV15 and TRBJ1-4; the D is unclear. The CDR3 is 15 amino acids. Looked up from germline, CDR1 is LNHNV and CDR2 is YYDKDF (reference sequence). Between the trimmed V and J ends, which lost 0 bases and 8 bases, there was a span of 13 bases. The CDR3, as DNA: TGTGCCACCAGCAGAGATCGGTCTCTAGGGGAAAAACTGTTTTTT. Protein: CATSRDRSLGEKLFF.

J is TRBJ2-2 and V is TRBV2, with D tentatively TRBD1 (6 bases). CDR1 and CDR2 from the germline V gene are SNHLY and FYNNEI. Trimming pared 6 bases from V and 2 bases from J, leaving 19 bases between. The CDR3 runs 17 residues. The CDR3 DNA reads TGTGCCAGCAGAGCGCGTAAGGACAGTTTCAACACCGGGGAGCTGTTTTTT. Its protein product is CASRARKDSFNTGELFF.

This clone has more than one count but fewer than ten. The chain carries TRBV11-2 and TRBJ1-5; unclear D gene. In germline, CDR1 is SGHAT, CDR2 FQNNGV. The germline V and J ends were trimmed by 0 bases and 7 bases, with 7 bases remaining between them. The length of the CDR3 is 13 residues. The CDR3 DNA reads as TGTGCCAGCAGCTTAGAACCGTTCCAGCCCCAGCATTTT. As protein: CASSLEPFQPQHF. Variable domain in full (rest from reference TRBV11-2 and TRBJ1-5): EAGVAQSPRYKIIEKRQSVAFWCNPISGHATLYWYQQILGQGPKLLIQFQNNGVVDDSQLPKDRFSAERLKGVDSTLKIQPAKLEDSAVYLCASSLEPFQPQHFGDGTRLSIL.

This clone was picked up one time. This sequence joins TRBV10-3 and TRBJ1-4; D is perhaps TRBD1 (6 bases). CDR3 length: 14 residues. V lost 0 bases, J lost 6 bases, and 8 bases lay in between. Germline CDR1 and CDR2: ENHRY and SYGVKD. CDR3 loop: CAISESRGDEKLFF. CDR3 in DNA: TGTGCCATCAGTGAGTCAAGGGGGGATGAAAAACTGTTTTTT.

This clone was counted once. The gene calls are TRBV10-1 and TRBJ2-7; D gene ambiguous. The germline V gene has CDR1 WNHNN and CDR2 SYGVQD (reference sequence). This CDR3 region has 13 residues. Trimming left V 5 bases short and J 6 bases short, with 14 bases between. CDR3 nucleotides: TGCGCCAGCAGTCCCGGGCCTGCCGGCGAGCAGTACTTC. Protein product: CASSPGPAGEQYF.

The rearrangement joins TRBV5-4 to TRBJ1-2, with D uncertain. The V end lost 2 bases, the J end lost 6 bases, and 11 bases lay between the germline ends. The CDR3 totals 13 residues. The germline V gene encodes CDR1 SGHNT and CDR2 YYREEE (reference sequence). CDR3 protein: CASSFDGWDGYTF. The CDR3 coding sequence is TGTGCCAGCAGCTTTGACGGGTGGGATGGCTACACCTTC.

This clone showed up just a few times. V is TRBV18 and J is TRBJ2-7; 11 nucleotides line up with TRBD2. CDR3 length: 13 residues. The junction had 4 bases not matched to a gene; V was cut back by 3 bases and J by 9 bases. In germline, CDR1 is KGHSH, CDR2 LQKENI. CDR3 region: CASSPPTSGAQYF. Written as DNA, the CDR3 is TGTGCCAGCTCACCCCCGACTAGCGGGGCGCAGTACTTC.

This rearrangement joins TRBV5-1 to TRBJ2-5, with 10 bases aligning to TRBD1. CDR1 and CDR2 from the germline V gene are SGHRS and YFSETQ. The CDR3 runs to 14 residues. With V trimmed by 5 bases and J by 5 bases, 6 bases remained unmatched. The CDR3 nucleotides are TGCGCCAGCAGGGAGACAGGGGGCAGGGAGACCCAGTACTTC. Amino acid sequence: CASRETGGRETQYF.

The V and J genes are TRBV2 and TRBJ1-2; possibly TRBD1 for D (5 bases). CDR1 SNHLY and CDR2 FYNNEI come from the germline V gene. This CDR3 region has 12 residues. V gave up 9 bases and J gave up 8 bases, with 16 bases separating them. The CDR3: CARWGKVLGYTF. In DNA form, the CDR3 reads TGTGCCAGGTGGGGGAAGGTTTTAGGCTACACCTTC.

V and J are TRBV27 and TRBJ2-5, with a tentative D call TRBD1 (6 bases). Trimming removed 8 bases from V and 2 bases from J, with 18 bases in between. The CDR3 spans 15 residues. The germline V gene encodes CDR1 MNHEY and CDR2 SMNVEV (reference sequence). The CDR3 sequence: CASRDRDINQETQYF. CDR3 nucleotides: TGTGCCAGCCGTGACCGGGACATAAATCAAGAGACCCAGTACTTC.

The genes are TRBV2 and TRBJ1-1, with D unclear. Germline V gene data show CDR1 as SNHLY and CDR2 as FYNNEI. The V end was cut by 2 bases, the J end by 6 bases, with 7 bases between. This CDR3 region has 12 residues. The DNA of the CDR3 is TGTGCCAGCAGTGAATTGGGGTCTGAAGCTTTCTTT. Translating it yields CASSELGSEAFF.

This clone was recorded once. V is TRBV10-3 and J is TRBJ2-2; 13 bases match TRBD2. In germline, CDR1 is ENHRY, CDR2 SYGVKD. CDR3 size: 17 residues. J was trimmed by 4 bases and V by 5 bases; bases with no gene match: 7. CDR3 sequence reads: CAISFGLAGAGTGELFF. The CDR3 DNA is TGTGCCATCAGTTTTGGACTAGCGGGAGCGGGCACCGGGGAGCTGTTTTTT.

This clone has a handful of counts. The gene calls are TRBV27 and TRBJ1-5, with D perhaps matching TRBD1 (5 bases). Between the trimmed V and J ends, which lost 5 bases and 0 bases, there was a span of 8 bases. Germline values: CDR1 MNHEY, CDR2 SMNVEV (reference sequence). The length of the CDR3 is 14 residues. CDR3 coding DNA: TGTGCCAGCAGTGGAGGGGATAGCAATCAGCCCCAGCATTTT. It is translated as CASSGGDSNQPQHF.

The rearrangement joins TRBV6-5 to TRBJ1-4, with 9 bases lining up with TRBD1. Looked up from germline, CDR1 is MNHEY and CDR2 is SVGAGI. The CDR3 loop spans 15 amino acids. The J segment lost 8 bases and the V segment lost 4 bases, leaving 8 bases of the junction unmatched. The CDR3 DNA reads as TGTGCCAGCAGTTCCCCGGGACAGGGTACGGAAAAACTGTTTTTT. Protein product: CASSSPGQGTEKLFF.

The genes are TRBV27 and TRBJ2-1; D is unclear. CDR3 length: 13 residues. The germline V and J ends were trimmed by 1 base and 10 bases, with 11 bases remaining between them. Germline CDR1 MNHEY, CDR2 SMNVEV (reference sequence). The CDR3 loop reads CASSLWHPNEQFF. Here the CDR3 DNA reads TGTGCCAGCAGTTTATGGCACCCAAACGAGCAGTTCTTC.

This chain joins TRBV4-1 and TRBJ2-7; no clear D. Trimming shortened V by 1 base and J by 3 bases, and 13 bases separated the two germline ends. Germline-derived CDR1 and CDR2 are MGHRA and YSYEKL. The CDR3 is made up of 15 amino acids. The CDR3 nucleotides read TGCGCCAGCAGCCAAGTAAACATGGAAAGCTACGAGCAGTACTTC. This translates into CASSQVNMESYEQYF.

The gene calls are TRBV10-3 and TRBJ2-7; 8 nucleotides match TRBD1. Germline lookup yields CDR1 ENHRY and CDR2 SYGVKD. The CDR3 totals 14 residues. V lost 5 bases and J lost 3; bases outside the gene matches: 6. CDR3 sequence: CAISFGQGVYEQYF. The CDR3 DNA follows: TGTGCCATCAGTTTTGGACAGGGAGTCTACGAGCAGTACTTC.

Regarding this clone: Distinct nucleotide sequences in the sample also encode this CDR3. CDR3 coding DNA: TGTGCCAGCAGTGACAGGGGAACGGAGAACACTGAAGCTTTCTTT. It codes for CASSDRGTENTEAFF. The chain carries TRBV2 and TRBJ1-1, with a tentative D call TRBD1 (6 bases). The CDR3 is 15 amino acids. In germline, CDR1 is SNHLY, CDR2 FYNNEI. Trimming shortened V by 3 bases and J by 1 base, and 12 bases separated the two germline ends.

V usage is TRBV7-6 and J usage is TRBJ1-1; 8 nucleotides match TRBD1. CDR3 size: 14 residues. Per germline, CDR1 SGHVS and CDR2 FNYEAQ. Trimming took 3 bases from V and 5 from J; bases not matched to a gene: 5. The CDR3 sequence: CASSLTGVGTEAFF. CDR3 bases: TGTGCCAGCAGCTTGACAGGGGTAGGAACTGAAGCTTTCTTT.

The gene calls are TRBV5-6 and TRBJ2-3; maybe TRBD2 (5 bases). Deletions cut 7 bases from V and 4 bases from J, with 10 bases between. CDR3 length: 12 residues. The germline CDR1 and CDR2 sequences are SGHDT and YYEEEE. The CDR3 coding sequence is TGTGCCAGCGAGGGAGTTTCAGATACGCAGTATTTT. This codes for CASEGVSDTQYF.

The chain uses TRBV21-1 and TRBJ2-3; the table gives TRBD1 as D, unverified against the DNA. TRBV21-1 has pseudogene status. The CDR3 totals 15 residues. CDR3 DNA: TGTGCCAGCAGCAAAAAGGACAGGCGCACAGATACGCAGTATTTT. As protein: CASSKKDRRTDTQYF.

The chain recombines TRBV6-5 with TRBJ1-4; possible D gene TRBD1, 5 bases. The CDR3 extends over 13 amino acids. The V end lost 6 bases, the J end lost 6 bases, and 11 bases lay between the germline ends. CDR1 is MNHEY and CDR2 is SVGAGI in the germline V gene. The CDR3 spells CASRWQGDEKLFF. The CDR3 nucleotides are TGTGCCAGCAGATGGCAGGGAGATGAAAAACTGTTTTTT.